Listed here are 17 T cell receptor beta chains from one sample, sequenced in a study of T cell changes during pregnancy in multiple sclerosis (dated by TCRdb to between 2017 and 2020). The library was built by means of the immunoSEQ multiplex PCR assay. This is the immuneACCESS table as TCRdb keeps it, with only in-frame sequences that have V and J called. A part of the clones is gone; compared with another copy, unresolved V genes explain less than half, and the rest is unexplained. Here the sample has about 97,000 clones; 90% occur a single time. Just over 0.75% of the sample belongs to the ten largest clones. The sequenced sample was peripheral blood, obtained in the second trimester of pregnancy. The receptors come from a female donor in good health, enrolled as a control in a pregnancy study.

This clone was detected a few times. This chain uses TRBV12-5 with TRBJ2-7, with D perhaps matching TRBD1 (6 bases). The V end was cut by 5 bases, the J end by 1 base, with 9 bases between. CDR3 size: 13 residues. Germline loops: CDR1 LGHNT, CDR2 FRNRAP. The CDR3 loop reads CASGMDSSYEQYF. In DNA form, the CDR3 reads TGTGCTAGTGGTATGGACAGTTCCTACGAGCAGTACTTC.

A note on this clone: At one end, the junction sequence differs from germline, possibly due to a read error. The chain recombines TRBV18 with TRBJ2-5; no reliable D call. The length of the CDR3 is 15 residues. Looked up from germline, CDR1 is KGHSH and CDR2 is LQKENI. The DNA for the CDR3 is TGTGCCAGCTCGCCACAACAGAGAGCCCAAGAGACCCAGTACTTC. It codes for CASSPQQRAQETQYF.

The chain carries TRBV7-2 and TRBJ2-2, with 8 positions matching TRBD1. CDR3 size: 15 residues. CDR1 is SGHTA, CDR2 FQGNSA, per germline. Unmatched junction bases numbered 7, after V lost 4 bases and J lost 6 bases. CDR3 protein: CASSSWTGLAGELFF. As DNA, the CDR3 is TGTGCCAGCAGCTCTTGGACAGGGTTGGCCGGGGAGCTGTTTTTT.

V is TRBV18 and J is TRBJ2-1; D remains unclear. Per germline, CDR1 KGHSH and CDR2 LQKENI. The CDR3 consists of 13 residues. V lost 3 bases to trimming and J lost 6 bases, with 9 bases between them. The CDR3: CASSPYLSNEQFF. CDR3 DNA sequence: TGTGCCAGCTCACCCTACCTAAGCAATGAGCAGTTCTTC.

This sequence joins TRBV30 and TRBJ1-6, with TRBD1 as a possible D gene (6 bases). The V gene's germline CDR1 is GTSNPN and CDR2 SVGIG (reference sequence). V shed 3 bases and J shed 8 bases, with 17 bases lying between them. The length of the CDR3 is 15 residues. The CDR3 DNA sequence: TGTGCCTGGAGCGCCGGGACACCCCAACATTCACCCCTCCACTTT. As protein: CAWSAGTPQHSPLHF.

The J gene is TRBJ2-1, the V gene TRBV4-1, with D tentatively TRBD2 (5 bases). Germline-derived CDR1 and CDR2 are MGHRA and YSYEKL. This CDR3 contains 15 residues. V lost 2 bases and J lost 0, with 8 bases in between. The CDR3 DNA follows: TGCGCCAGCAGCCAACGAAGCGGCTCCTACAATGAGCAGTTCTTC. Amino acid sequence: CASSQRSGSYNEQFF.

In DNA, the CDR3 is TGTGCCAGCAGTTTATTCTGGCAGGGGGCAGGTGGGAACACTGAAGCTTTCTTT. It yields the protein CASSLFWQGAGGNTEAFF. The J gene is TRBJ1-1, the V gene TRBV28; 8 positions agree with TRBD1. The CDR3 is made up of 18 amino acids. Trimming took 1 base from V and 1 from J; bases not matched to a gene: 11. Germline-derived CDR1 and CDR2 are MDHEN and SYDVKM. Full variable domain (rest looked up from reference TRBV28 and TRBJ1-1): DVKVTQSSRYLVKRTGEKVFLECVQDMDHENMFWYRQDPGLGLRLIYFSYDVKMKEKGDIPEGYSVSREKKERFSLILESASTNQTSMYLCASSLFWQGAGGNTEAFFGQGTRLTVV.

J is TRBJ1-4 and V is TRBV14; D gene unclear. The CDR3 has 13 amino acids. The germline CDR1 and CDR2 sequences are SGHDN and FVKESK. The CDR3 region is CTSYGATNEKLFF. Here the CDR3 DNA reads TGTACCTCATACGGGGCAACTAATGAAAAACTGTTTTTT.

The gene calls are TRBV10-3 and TRBJ2-1; D perhaps matches TRBD1 (6 bases). CDR3 length: 16 residues. Germline CDR1 and CDR2: ENHRY and SYGVKD. The germline V and J ends were trimmed by 0 bases and 0 bases, with 9 bases remaining between them. Here the CDR3 reads CAISESIGGSYNEQFF. DNA of the CDR3: TGTGCCATCAGTGAGTCAATAGGGGGCTCCTACAATGAGCAGTTCTTC.

Concerning this clone itself: The same CDR3 can be traced to other DNA sequences in this sample. The gene calls are TRBV7-2 and TRBJ1-5; 7 nucleotides line up with TRBD1. The J segment lost 4 bases and the V segment lost 5 bases, leaving 5 bases of the junction unmatched. The CDR3 contains 14 residues. CDR1 is SGHTA and CDR2 is FQGNSA in the germline V gene. For the CDR3, the DNA is TGTGCCAGCAGCCCAGGGACAGTTAATCAGCCCCAGCATTTT. Translating gives CASSPGTVNQPQHF.

This clone is a singleton in its sample. The rearrangement uses TRBV6-5 and TRBJ1-1; D uncertain. This CDR3 has 13 residues. The V end lost 6 bases, the J end lost 4 bases, and 12 bases lay between the germline ends. The V gene's germline CDR1 is MNHEY and CDR2 SVGAGI. The CDR3 sequence is CASRRGRGTEAFF. The CDR3 DNA reads as TGTGCCAGCAGAAGAGGGCGGGGCACTGAAGCTTTCTTT.

This chain links TRBV11-2 with TRBJ2-7; 7 nucleotides align to TRBD2. V lost 0 bases, J lost 1 base, and 3 bases stayed unmatched. CDR1 is SGHAT, CDR2 FQNNGV, per germline. The CDR3 runs to 15 residues. The CDR3 DNA follows: TGTGCCAGCAGCTTAGAGTCTAGCGGATCCTACGAGCAGTACTTC. Its translation: CASSLESSGSYEQYF.

The chain recombines TRBV7-2 with TRBJ2-7; the D is unclear. The germline V gene has CDR1 SGHTA and CDR2 FQGNSA. V lost 4 bases and J lost 0, with 4 bases in between. The CDR3 covers 12 residues. CDR3 nucleotides: TGTGCCAGCAGCTCGAGCTCCTACGAGCAGTACTTC. It encodes CASSSSSYEQYF.

The V and J genes are TRBV6-5 and TRBJ2-7, with 9 bases lining up with TRBD1. Germline V CDR1 and CDR2: MNHEY, SVGAGI. V lost 2 bases, J lost 5 bases, and 7 bases stayed unmatched. CDR3 size: 15 residues. CDR3 region: CASSYGTGPKNEQYF. In DNA, the CDR3 is TGTGCCAGCAGTTACGGGACAGGGCCCAAAAACGAGCAGTACTTC.

The chain joins TRBV5-4 to TRBJ2-7; weak D call: TRBD2 (6 bases). This CDR3 spans 14 amino acids. The germline V gene has CDR1 SGHNT and CDR2 YYREEE (reference sequence). Between the trimmed V and J ends, which lost 1 base and 5 bases, there was a span of 13 bases. The CDR3 region has the DNA TGTGCCAGCAGCTTGTCCGGGAGTAGGAACGAGCAGTACTTC. This encodes CASSLSGSRNEQYF.

This sequence joins TRBV6-6 and TRBJ2-7, with 14 bases lining up with TRBD2. The germline V gene encodes CDR1 MNHNY and CDR2 SVGAGI (reference sequence). The CDR3 runs to 16 residues. V lost 4 bases, J lost 2 bases, and 4 bases stayed unmatched. The CDR3 coding sequence is TGTGCCAGCAGTTCAGGACTAGCGGGGGGTACCTACGAGCAGTACTTC. Translating gives CASSSGLAGGTYEQYF.

V is TRBV4-1 and J is TRBJ1-6; D ambiguous. The CDR3 is 16 residues long. The germline V gene has CDR1 MGHRA and CDR2 YSYEKL. V was cut by 0 bases and J by 9 bases, with 15 bases left in between. In nucleotides, the CDR3 is TGCGCCAGCAGCCAAGATCCAGGCGGGAACATTTCACCCCTCCACTTT. Protein: CASSQDPGGNISPLHF.